This entry lists 3 T cell receptor beta chains sequenced from one sample in a study of Ad26.COV2.S vaccination and SARS-CoV-2 variants. Specified treatment: approximately 18 received Ad26.COV2.S at low or high dose, single or two shots; 5 received placebo; per-sample allocation not given. Sample collection was performed on day 63 after the first vaccine or placebo injection. The protocol was immunoSEQ multiplex PCR, while the TCRdb copy is restricted to in-frame clones and leaves out a portion. This sample has 400,000 or so clones, with approximately 91% found just once. The source was peripheral blood, collected in a trial of Ad26.COV2.S vaccine versus placebo. These receptors were collected from a person between 18 and 65 years old who received the Ad26.COV2.S COVID-19 vaccine or a placebo.

The chain carries TRBV6-5 and TRBJ1-2; D is unresolved. Per the germline V gene, CDR1 is MNHEY and CDR2 is SVGAGI. The CDR3 totals 13 residues. V gave up 6 bases and J gave up 6 bases, with 14 bases separating them. The CDR3, as DNA: TGTGCCAGCAGGATAACGGTCGGGGATGGCTACACCTTC. This sequence encodes CASRITVGDGYTF.

The rearrangement uses TRBV7-9 and TRBJ1-4; tentative D call: TRBD1 (6 bases). The CDR3 consists of 19 residues. The V gene's germline CDR1 is SEHNR and CDR2 FQNEAQ (reference sequence). Trimming cost V 5 bases and J 3 bases, with 25 bases left between them. The CDR3 region is CASSPTKGQTSRANEKLFF. CDR3 DNA: TGTGCCAGCAGCCCCACGAAAGGACAGACAAGTAGGGCTAATGAAAAACTGTTTTTT.

The V gene is TRBV7-9, the J gene TRBJ2-1; TRBD1 or TRBD2 may be the D gene (5 bases each). Deletions cut 11 bases from V and 2 bases from J, with 13 bases between. The CDR3 extends over 13 amino acids. CDR1 is SEHNR and CDR2 is FQNEAQ in the germline V gene (reference sequence). The CDR3 coding sequence is TGTGCCGGGGGTGGGACGGCCTACAATGAGCAGTTCTTC. Its translation is CAGGGTAYNEQFF.